Detailed here is one TCR beta chain. This sample was included in a study of blood T cell repertoires in COVID-19. Looking at the study overall: The United States, Italy and Spain were the sources of the acute and convalescent COVID-19 samples. From T cells, B-cell-depleted T cells, or PBMCs came the material, which was cDNA or gDNA.

There are 13 residues in the CDR3. Per the germline V gene, CDR1 is MNHEY and CDR2 is SVGAGI. V was clipped by 6 bases and J by 1 base; unmatched bases: 3. As processed by the authors: Cell counts per sample came from amplifying reference gene primers. Sequenced by immunoSEQ multiplex PCR; TCRdb stores in-frame clones only, minus some. V, J and clone size are those of that table, while D and trimming were read from the DNA. The sample has approximately 130,000 clones, 84% seen once. Material: peripheral blood. The sequence was collected from a human donor in a cohort sampled during active COVID-19. The rearrangement uses TRBV6-5 and TRBJ2-7, with TRBD1 matching 7 bases. This CDR3 is CASSRGQSYEQYF. The CDR3 nucleotides read TGTGCCAGCAGCCGGGGACAGTCCTACGAGCAGTACTTC.